This T cell receptor (beta chain) is drawn from a study of T cells in Graves' hyperthyroidism and ophthalmopathy. The CDR3 spans 15 residues. J gave up 6 bases and V 3 bases, and 6 bases lay outside the gene matches. Germline CDR1 and CDR2: SGHTA and FQGTGA. This clonotype was observed at least ten times. What was amplified from RNA transcripts were TCR beta CDR3 regions. HTBI primers were employed in a first-round RT-PCR of the TCR CDR3. TCRdb called the multiplex PCR reads again in MiXCR, with one record for every CDR3 protein. The sample contains fewer than 650,000 distinct CDR3 sequences, around 14% of which appear only once.

The rearrangement links TRBV7-3 to TRBJ2-1; 9 nucleotides match TRBD2. Sequenced sample: blood. This TCR came from a woman under 40 with Graves' hyperthyroidism that later progressed to Graves' ophthalmopathy. The CDR3 is CASSFLAGPSNEQFF. The CDR3 coding sequence is TGTGCCAGCAGCTTCCTAGCGGGACCTTCCAATGAGCAGTTCTTC.